This T cell receptor (beta chain) came from a study of blood T cell repertoires in COVID-19. Trimming removed 5 bases from V and 0 bases from J, with 17 bases in between. This CDR3 contains 18 residues. Germline V lookup: CDR1 MNHEY, CDR2 SMNVEV (reference sequence). The assay was immunoSEQ multiplex PCR, and TCRdb's table has in-frame clones only and misses some. This table has tens of thousands of clones, approximately 89% appearing once. The chain carries TRBV27 and TRBJ2-6; TRBD1 is a possible D gene (7 bases). The sequence was obtained from a man aged 50 to 60 with active COVID-19. Sequences were obtained from peripheral blood. The CDR3 DNA is TGTGCCAGCAGTCGCTCAGGGGGGACCTTCTCTGGGGCCAACGTCCTGACTTTC. Translating gives CASSRSGGTFSGANVLTF.